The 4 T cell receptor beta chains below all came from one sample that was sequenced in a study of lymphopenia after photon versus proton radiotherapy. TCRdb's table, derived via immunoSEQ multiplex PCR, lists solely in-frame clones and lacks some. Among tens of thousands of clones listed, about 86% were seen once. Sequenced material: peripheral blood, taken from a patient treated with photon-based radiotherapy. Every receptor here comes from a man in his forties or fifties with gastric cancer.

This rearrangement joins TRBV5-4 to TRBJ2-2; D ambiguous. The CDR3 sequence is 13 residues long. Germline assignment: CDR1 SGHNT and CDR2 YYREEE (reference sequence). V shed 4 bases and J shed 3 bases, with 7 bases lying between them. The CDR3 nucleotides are TGTGCCAGCAGCCGTACTGACACCGGGGAGCTGTTTTTT. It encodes CASSRTDTGELFF.

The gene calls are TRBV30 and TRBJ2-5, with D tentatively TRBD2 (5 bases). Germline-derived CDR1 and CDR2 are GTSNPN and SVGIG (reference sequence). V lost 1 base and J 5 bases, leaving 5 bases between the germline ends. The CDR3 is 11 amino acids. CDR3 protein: CAWSERETQYF. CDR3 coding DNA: TGTGCCTGGAGTGAGCGGGAGACCCAGTACTTC.

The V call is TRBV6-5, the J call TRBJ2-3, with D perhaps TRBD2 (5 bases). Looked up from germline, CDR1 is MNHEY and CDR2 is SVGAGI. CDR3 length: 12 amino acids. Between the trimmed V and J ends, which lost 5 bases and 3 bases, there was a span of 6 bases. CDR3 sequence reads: CASSRTTDTQYF. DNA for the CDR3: TGTGCCAGCAGTCGGACTACAGATACGCAGTATTTT.

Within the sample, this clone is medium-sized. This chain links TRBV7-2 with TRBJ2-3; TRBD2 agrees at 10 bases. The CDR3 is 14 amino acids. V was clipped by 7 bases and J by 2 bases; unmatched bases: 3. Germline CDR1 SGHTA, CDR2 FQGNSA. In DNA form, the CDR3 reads TGTGCCAGCACCCTAGCGGGAGTCACAGATACGCAGTATTTT. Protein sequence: CASTLAGVTDTQYF.